The rows below give T cell receptor beta chains drawn from one sample of a study of human T cells and chemical hapten exposure. Each CDR3 protein is one row after TCRdb ran MiXCR on the RACE reads. The profile shows under 110,000 distinct CDR3 sequences, less than 15% of them singletons. The source was whole blood, collected in connection with sensitization to the hapten diphenylcyclopropenone (DPC). The receptors stem from a woman aged 50 to 60 with alopecia areata. Some clones in this sample may be carry-over from other donors' samples. Both conserved end residues are trimmed from each CDR3. The D gene is left open where the match is weak.

>10|TRBJ2-7|TRBD1|TRBV29-1
SVRDRAYEQY
>10|TRBJ2-7|-|TRBV7-2
ASSLVSSEQY
>13|TRBJ2-2|-|TRBV4-2
ASSQDWRGAGELF
>13|TRBJ2-6|-|TRBV28
ASSLKGSGANVLT
>11|TRBJ2-2|-|TRBV6-4
ASSRISGGELF
>12|TRBJ1-5|TRBD1|TRBV18
ASSRQGPNQPQH
>13|TRBJ1-4|-|TRBV7-6
ASSVRQSTNEKLF
>13|TRBJ1-4|-|TRBV3-1
ASSLRGPANEKLF
>12|TRBJ1-1|TRBD1|TRBV5-6
ASIPNDRDTEAF
>9|TRBJ2-2|-|TRBV10-3
AIRGTGELF
>11|TRBJ1-2|-|TRBV2
ASRSGAGYGYT
>15|TRBJ1-4|-|TRBV4-1
ASSQADGYTTNEKLF
>15|TRBJ1-2|TRBD1|TRBV20-1
SARDRRRQGLNYGYT
>12|TRBJ2-7|TRBD1|TRBV6-5
ASSYYSTGGEQY
>15|TRBJ2-3|TRBD2|TRBV7-2
ASSSGGAGSPRDTQY
>13|TRBJ2-2|TRBD1|TRBV5-1
ASSVGQRNTGELF
>12|TRBJ2-3|-|TRBV3-1
ASSQDGGGDTQY
>13|TRBJ1-2|-|TRBV24-1
ATSDSRTLTYGYT
>13|TRBJ2-1|TRBD2|TRBV7-7
ASSLEPSGSNEQF
>12|TRBJ1-2|-|TRBV2
ASSTQQGAGGYT
>14|TRBJ2-2|-|TRBV20-1
SARNGLVGVTGELF
>14|TRBJ2-1|-|TRBV20-1
SARDPTLTAYNEQF
>12|TRBJ1-6|-|TRBV28
ASRHGQPNSPLH